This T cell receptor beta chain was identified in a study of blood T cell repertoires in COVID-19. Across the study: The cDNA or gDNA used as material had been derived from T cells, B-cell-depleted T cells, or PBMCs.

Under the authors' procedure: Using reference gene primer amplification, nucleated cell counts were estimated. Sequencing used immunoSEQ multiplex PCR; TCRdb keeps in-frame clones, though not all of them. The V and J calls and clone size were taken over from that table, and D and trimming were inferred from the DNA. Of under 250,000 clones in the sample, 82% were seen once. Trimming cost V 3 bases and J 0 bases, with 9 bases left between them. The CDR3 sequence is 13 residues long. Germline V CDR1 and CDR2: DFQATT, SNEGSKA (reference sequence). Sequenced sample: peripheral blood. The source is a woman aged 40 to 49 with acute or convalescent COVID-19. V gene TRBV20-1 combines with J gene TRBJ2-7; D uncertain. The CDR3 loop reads CSASRVGSYEQYF. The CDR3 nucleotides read TGCAGTGCTAGTCGGGTGGGCTCCTACGAGCAGTACTTC.